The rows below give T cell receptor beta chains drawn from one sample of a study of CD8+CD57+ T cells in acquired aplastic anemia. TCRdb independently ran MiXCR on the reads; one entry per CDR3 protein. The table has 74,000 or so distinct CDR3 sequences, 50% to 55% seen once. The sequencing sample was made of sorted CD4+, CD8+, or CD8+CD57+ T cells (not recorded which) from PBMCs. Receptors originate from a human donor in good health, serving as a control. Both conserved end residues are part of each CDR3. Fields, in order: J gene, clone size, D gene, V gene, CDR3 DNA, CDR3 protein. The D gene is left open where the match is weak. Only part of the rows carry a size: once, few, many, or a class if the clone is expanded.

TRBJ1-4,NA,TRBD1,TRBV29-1,TGCAGCGTAGAAGACAGGGTCCAAGAAAAACTGTTTTTT,CSVEDRVQEKLFF
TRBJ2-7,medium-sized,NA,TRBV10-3,TGTGCCATCAGTGATGCAGGGAGCTCCTACGAGCAGTACTTC,CAISDAGSSYEQYF
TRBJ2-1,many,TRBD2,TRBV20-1,TGCAGTGCTAGAGATAGTATCGGGACTAGCGGGCCACTCAACAATGAGCAGTTCTTC,CSARDSIGTSGPLNNEQFF
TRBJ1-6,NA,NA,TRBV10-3,TGTGCCATCAGTGACCGGACGAATTCACCCCTCCACTTT,CAISDRTNSPLHF
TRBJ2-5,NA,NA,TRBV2,TGTGCCAGTAACCCGGACCCACCGGGCGAGACCCAGTACTTC,CASNPDPPGETQYF
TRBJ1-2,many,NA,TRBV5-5,TGTGCCAGCAGCTCAGCCGAGAGGTATGGCTACACCTTC,CASSSAERYGYTF
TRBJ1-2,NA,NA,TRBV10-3,TGTGCCATCAGTCGAGACGGGAACTATGGCTACACCTTC,CAISRDGNYGYTF
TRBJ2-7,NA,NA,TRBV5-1,TGCGCCAGCAGCTTAGAAGGGGACGAGCAGTACTTC,CASSLEGDEQYF
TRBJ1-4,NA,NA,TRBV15,TGTGCCACCAGCAGAGGCTCCCTTTTGGCTAATGAAAAACTGTTTTTT,CATSRGSLLANEKLFF
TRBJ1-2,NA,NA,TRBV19,TGTGCCAGTAAAGAGACAGGCGTCTATGGCTACACCTTC,CASKETGVYGYTF
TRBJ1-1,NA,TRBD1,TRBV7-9,TGTGCCCGCAGCTTTGGACAGGGACGACGTACTGAAGCTTTCTTC,CARSFGQGRRTEAFF
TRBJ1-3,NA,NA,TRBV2,TGTGCCAGCAGTGAGGGGAGGGGTTACACCATATATTTT,CASSEGRGYTIYF
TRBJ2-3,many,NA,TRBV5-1,TGCGCCAGCAGCTGGCTGGGCACTAGCACAGATACGCAGTATTTT,CASSWLGTSTDTQYF
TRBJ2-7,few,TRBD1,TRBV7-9,TGTGCCAGCAGCCCCGGGACAGGGTACGAGCAGTACTTC,CASSPGTGYEQYF
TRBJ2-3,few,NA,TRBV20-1,TGCAGTGTTGGACAGCTTAGCACAGATACGCAGTATTTT,CSVGQLSTDTQYF
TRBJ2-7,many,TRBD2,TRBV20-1,TGCAGTGCTAGAGCACTAGCGGAGGGGAGCTCCTACGAGCAGTACTTC,CSARALAEGSSYEQYF
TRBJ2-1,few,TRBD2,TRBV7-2,TGTGCCAGCAGCCGAGATGTGACTAGCGGGAGGAATGAGCAGTTCTTC,CASSRDVTSGRNEQFF
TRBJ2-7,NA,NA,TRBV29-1,TGCAGCGTTGGTGGACTTACGTCCTACGAGCAGTACTTC,CSVGGLTSYEQYF
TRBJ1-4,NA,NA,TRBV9,TGTGCCAGCAGTCCCGTACAGGGTCCTAATGAAAAACTGTTTTTT,CASSPVQGPNEKLFF
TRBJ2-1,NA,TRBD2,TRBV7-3,TGTGCCAGCAGCCCCTTAGCGGGAGGGCCTTGGAATGAGCAGTTCTTC,CASSPLAGGPWNEQFF
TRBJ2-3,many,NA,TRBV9,TGTGCCAGCAGCGTAGGGTGGGGTGGAGATACGCAGTATTTT,CASSVGWGGDTQYF
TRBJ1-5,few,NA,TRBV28,TGTGCCAGCAGTTTCAATAGCAATCAGCCCCAGCATTTT,CASSFNSNQPQHF
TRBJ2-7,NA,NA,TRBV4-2,TGTGCCAGCAGCCAAGACGGGACAACAACCTACGAGCAGTACTTC,CASSQDGTTTYEQYF
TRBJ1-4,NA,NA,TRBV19,TGTGCCAGCAATGAGGTACTTGTGTCCGATAGTGGACATGGAAAACTGTTTTTT,CASNEVLVSDSGHGKLFF
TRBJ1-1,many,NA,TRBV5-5,TGTGCCAGCAGCCGGGAGTTTAGGACTGAAGCTTTCTTT,CASSREFRTEAFF
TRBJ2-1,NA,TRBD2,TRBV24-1,TGTGCCACCAGTGACAAAGGACTAGCGGGGGACAATGAGCAGTTCTTC,CATSDKGLAGDNEQFF
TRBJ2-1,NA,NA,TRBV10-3,TGTGCCATCAGCCCTGGCAGTGAGCAGTTCTTC,CAISPGSEQFF
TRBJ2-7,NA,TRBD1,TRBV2,TGTGCCAGCAGTGAAGGTGCCAGGGGGTCCTACGAGCAGTACTTC,CASSEGARGSYEQYF
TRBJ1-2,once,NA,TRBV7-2,TGTGCCAGCAGTGAAATGCGGTCTGGCTACACCTTC,CASSEMRSGYTF
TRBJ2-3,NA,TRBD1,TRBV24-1,TGTGCCACCAGTGATTCGAACAGGGGCGATACGCAGTATTTT,CATSDSNRGDTQYF
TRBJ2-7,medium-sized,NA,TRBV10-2,TGCGCCAGCACGGGGACCGGCTACGAGCAGTACTTC,CASTGTGYEQYF
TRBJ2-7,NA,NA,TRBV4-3,TGCGCCACTTCGATAGGACGGGGGAACTACGAGCAGTACTTC,CATSIGRGNYEQYF
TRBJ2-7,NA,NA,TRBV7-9,TGTGCCACCGGACAGAGCTCCTACGAGCAGTACTTC,CATGQSSYEQYF
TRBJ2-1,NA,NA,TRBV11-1,TGTGCCAGCGGCTTCGTTCCAGGTGTGTTGGACGAGCAGTTCTTC,CASGFVPGVLDEQFF
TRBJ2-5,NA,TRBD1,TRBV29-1,TGCAGCGTTGAAGTTTCCTGGACAGGGGACGGAGAGACCCAGTACTTC,CSVEVSWTGDGETQYF
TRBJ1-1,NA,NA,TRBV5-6,TGTGCCAGCAGCTTGGCAGGGGAGGGTTACACTGAAGCTTTCTTT,CASSLAGEGYTEAFF
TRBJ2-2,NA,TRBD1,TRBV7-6,TGTGCCAGCAGGTCCGACAGGGGGAACACCGGGGAGCTGTTTTTT,CASRSDRGNTGELFF
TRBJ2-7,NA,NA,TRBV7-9,TGTGCCAGCAGCTTAGAATCGGACGAGCAGTACTTC,CASSLESDEQYF
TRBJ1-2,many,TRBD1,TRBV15,TGTGCCACCAGCACCTGGACAGGAATTTCTAACTATGGCTACACCTTC,CATSTWTGISNYGYTF
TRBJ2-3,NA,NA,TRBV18,TGTGCCAGCTCACGGGGGACCGCAGATACGCAGTATTTT,CASSRGTADTQYF
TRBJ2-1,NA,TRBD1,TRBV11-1,TGTGCCAGCAGCCTACAGTGGGGACAGGACAATGAGCAGTTCTTC,CASSLQWGQDNEQFF
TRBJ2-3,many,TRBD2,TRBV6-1,TGTGCCAGCAGTGAACATACGGGGGGGAGTAGCACAGATACGCAGTATTTT,CASSEHTGGSSTDTQYF
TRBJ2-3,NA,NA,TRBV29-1,TGCAGCGTTGGAACTAGTTTCGCAGATACGCAGTATTTT,CSVGTSFADTQYF
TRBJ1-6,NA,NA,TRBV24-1,TGTGCCACCAGTGAGAGTCAGGAGACCTCACCCCTCCACTTT,CATSESQETSPLHF
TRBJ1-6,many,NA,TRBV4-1,TGCGCCAGCAGCCCGTGGGGAGGAGACTCACCCCTCCACTTT,CASSPWGGDSPLHF
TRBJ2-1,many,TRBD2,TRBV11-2,TGTGCCAGCAGCTTAGGACTAGCGGGAGGGCCGGGTGAGCAGTTCTTC,CASSLGLAGGPGEQFF
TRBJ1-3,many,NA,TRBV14,TGTGCCAGCAGCCAACGGTACAACTCTGGAAACACCATATATTTT,CASSQRYNSGNTIYF
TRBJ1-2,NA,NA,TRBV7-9,TGTGCCAGCAGCTTGACATTTAACTATGGCTACACCTTC,CASSLTFNYGYTF
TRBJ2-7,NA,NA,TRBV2,TGTGCCAGCAGTCTGCAAGTGACGGACCAAGAGCAGTACTTC,CASSLQVTDQEQYF